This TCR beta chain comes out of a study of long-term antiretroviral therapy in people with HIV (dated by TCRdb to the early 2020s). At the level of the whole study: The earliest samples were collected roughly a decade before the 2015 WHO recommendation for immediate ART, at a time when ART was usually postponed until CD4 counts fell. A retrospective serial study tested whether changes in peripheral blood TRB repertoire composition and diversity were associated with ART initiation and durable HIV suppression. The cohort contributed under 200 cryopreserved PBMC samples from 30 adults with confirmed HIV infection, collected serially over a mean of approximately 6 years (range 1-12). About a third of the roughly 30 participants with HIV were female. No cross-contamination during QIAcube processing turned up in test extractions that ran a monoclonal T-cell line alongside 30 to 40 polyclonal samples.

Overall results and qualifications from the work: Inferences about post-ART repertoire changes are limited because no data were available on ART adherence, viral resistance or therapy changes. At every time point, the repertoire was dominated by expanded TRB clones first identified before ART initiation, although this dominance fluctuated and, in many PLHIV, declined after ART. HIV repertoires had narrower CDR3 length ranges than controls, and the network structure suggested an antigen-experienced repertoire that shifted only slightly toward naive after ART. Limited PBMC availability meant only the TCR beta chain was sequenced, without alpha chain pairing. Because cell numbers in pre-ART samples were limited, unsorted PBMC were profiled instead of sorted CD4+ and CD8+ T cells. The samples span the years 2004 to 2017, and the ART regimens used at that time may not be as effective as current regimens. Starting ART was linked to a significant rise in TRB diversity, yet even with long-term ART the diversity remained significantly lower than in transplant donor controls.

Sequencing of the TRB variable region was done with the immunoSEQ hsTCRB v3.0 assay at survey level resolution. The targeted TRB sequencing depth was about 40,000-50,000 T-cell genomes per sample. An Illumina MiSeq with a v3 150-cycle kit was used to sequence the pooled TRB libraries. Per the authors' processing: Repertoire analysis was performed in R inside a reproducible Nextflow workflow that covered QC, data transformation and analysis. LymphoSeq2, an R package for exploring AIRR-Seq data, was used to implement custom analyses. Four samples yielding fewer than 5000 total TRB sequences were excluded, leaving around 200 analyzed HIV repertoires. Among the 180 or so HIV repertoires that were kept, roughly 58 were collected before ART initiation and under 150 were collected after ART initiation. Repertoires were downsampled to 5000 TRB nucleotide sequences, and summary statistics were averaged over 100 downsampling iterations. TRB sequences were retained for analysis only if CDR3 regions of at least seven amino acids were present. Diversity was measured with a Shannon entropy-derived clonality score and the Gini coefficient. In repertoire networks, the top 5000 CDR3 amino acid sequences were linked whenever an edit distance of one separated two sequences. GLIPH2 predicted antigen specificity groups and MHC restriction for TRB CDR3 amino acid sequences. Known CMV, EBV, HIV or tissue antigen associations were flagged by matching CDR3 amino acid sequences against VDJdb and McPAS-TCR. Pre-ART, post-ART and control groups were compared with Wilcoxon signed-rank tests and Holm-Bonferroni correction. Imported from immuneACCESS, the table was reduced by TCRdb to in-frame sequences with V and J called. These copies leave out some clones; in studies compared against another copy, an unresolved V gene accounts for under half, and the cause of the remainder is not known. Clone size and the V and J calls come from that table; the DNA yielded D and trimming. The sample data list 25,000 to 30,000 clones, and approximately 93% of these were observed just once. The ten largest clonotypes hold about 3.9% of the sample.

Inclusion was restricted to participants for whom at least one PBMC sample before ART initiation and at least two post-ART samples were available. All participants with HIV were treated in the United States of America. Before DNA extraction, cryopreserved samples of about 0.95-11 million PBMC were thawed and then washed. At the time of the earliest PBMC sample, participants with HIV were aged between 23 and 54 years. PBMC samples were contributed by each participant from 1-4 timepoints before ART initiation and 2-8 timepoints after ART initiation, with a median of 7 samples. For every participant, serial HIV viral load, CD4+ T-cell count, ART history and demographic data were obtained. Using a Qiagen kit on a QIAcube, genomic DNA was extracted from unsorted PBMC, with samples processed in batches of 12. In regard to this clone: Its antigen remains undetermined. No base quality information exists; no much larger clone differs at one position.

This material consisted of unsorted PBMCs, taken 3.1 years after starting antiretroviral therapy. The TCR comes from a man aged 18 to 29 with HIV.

DNA sequence: TGTGCCAGCAGCCAAGCTCGAGACACCGGGGAGCTGTTTTTT. This is translated as CASSQARDTGELFF. The rearrangement joined TRBV4-2 to TRBJ2-2, with the identity of the D gene unclear. CDR1 and CDR2 were assigned from the germline V gene as LGHNA and YNFKEQ. CDR3 length: 14 amino acids, cysteine to phenylalanine. Only CDR3 DNA remains: 42 bases, in frame from the first base. Between the V and J ends, shortened by 1 base and 3 bases respectively, the junction contains 6 bases.